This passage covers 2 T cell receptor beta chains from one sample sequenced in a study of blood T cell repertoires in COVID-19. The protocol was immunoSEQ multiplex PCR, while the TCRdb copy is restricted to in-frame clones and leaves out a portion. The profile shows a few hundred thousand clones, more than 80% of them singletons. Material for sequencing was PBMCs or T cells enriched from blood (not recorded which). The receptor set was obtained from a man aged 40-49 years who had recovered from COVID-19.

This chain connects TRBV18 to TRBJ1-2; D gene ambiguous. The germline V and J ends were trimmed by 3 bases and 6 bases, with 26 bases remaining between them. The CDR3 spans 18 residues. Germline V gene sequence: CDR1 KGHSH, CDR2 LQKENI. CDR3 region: CASSPEGIYISQANGYTF. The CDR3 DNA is TGTGCCAGCTCACCCGAGGGCATATACATTAGTCAGGCTAATGGCTACACCTTC. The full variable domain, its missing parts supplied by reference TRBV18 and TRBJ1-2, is NAGVMQNPRHLVRRRGQEARLRCSPMKGHSHVYWYRQLPEEGLKFMVYLQKENIIDESGMPKERFSAEFPKEGPSILRIQQVVRGDSAAYFCASSPEGIYISQANGYTFGSGTRLTVV.

In DNA, the CDR3 is TGTGCCACCAGTGATGGGCTGCGGGCCCTAAGCACAGATACGCAGTATTTT. It specifies CATSDGLRALSTDTQYF. The V call is TRBV24-1, the J call TRBJ2-3; the D gene is possibly TRBD2 (5 bases). The CDR3 is 17 residues long. The germline CDR1 and CDR2 sequences are KGHDR and SFDVKD. Trimming cost V 3 bases and J 0 bases, with 15 bases left between them.